The entry below gives a single T cell receptor beta chain sequence along with its context. These data originate in a study of OX40 agonist ivuxolimab in advanced cancers. V was pared by 1 base and J by 2 bases, with 8 bases between. Germline V gene lookup returns CDR1 MNHEY and CDR2 SVGAGI. The CDR3 has 14 residues. Generated by immunoSEQ multiplex PCR, the TCRdb table keeps only in-frame clones and is missing some. The data hold about 90,000 clones, with more than 80% observed a single time. The sequenced sample was CD4+ or CD8+ T cells sorted from blood, obtained in a trial of the OX40 agonist ivuxolimab. The V call is TRBV6-5, the J call TRBJ1-2, with D unclear. The clonotype comes from an adult with an advanced solid tumor such as melanoma, head and neck, liver or kidney cancer. The CDR3 region has the DNA TGTGCCAGCAGTTACTTGGACGGAAACTATGGCTACACCTTC. It is translated as CASSYLDGNYGYTF.